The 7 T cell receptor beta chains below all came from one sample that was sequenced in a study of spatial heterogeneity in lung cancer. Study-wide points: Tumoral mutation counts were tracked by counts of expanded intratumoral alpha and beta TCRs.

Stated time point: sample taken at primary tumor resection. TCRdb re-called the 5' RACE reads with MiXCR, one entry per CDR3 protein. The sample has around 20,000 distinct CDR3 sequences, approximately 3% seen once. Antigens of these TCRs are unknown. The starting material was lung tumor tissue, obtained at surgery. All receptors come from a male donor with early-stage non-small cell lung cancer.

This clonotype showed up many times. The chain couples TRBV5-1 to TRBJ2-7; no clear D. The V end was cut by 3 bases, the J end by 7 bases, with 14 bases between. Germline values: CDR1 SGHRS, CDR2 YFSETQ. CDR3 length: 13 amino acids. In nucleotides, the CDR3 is TGCGCCAGCAGCTCCGGGTCTCCTACAGAGCAGTACTTC. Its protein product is CASSSGSPTEQYF.

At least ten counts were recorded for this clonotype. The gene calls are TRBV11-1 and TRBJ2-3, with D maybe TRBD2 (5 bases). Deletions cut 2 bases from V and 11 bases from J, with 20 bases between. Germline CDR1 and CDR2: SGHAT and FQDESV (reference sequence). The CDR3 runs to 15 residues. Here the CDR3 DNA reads TGTGCCAGCAGCTTACCCCCCGGCCGAGGGTCAATGCAGTATTTT. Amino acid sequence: CASSLPPGRGSMQYF.

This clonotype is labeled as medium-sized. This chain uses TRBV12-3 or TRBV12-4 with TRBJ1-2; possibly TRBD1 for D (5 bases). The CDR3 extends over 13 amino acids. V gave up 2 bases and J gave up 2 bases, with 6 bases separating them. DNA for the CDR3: TGTGCCAGCAGTTTATCAGGGAACTATGGCTACACCTTC. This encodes CASSLSGNYGYTF.

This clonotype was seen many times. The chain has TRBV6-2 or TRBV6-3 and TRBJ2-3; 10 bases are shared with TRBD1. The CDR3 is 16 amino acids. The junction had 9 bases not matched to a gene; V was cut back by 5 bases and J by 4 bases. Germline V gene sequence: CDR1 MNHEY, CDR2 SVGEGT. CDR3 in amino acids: CASSRVGQGQPDTQYF. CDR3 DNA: TGTGCCAGCAGTCGAGTGGGACAGGGGCAGCCAGATACGCAGTATTTT.

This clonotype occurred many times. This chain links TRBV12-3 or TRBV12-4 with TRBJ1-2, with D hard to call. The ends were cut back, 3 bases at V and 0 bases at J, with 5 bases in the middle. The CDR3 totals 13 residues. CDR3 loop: CASSFAANYGYTF. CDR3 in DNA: TGTGCCAGCAGTTTCGCGGCTAACTATGGCTACACCTTC.

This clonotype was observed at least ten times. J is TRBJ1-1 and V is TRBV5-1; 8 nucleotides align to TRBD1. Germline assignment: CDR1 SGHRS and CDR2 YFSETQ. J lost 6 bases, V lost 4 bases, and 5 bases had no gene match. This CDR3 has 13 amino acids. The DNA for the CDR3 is TGCGCCAGCAGCAGTCAACAGGGGGCTGAAGCTTTCTTT. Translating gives CASSSQQGAEAFF.

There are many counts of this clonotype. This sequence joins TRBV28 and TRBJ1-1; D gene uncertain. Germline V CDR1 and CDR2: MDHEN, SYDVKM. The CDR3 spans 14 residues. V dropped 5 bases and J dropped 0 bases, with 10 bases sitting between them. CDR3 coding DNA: TGTGCCAGCAGTCACAGATCTCTGAACACTGAAGCTTTCTTT. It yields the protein CASSHRSLNTEAFF.